Below are 32 T cell receptor beta chains sequenced from a single sample in a study of blood T cell repertoires in COVID-19. Generated by immunoSEQ multiplex PCR, the TCRdb table keeps only in-frame clones and is missing some. The sample shows about 81,000 clones, around 80% of them seen only once. Sample: peripheral blood. The receptors originated from a human donor in a cohort sampled during active COVID-19.

V and J are TRBV6-5 and TRBJ2-3; perhaps TRBD2 as D (7 bases). The CDR3 has 14 residues. Germline V lookup: CDR1 MNHEY, CDR2 SVGAGI. V lost 2 bases and J lost 5, with 11 bases in between. This chain's CDR3 is CASSYRGAEDTQYF. CDR3 nucleotides: TGTGCCAGCAGTTACCGGGGGGCAGAAGATACGCAGTATTTT.

This sequence joins TRBV7-2 and TRBJ1-3, with 7 bases aligning to TRBD1. V shed 5 bases, J shed 7 bases, and the junction held 11 bases outside the gene matches. In germline, CDR1 is SGHTA, CDR2 FQGNSA. There are 15 residues in the CDR3. The CDR3 DNA sequence: TGTGCCAGCAGCCTCGTGGGACAGAGAGGGAACACCATATATTTT. This translates into CASSLVGQRGNTIYF.

CDR3: CSAAAINYGYTF. CDR3 in DNA: TGCAGCGCCGCGGCCATAAACTATGGCTACACCTTC. The chain is built from TRBV29-1 and TRBJ1-2; D not resolved. The germline gives CDR1 SQVTM, CDR2 ANQGSEA. The ends were cut back, 7 bases at V and 2 bases at J, with 11 bases in the middle. The CDR3 has 12 amino acids.

The chain carries TRBV23-1 and TRBJ2-1, with a weak D call TRBD1 (6 bases). TRBV23-1 is given ORF status, its function remaining uncertain. This CDR3 is 18 amino acids long. Trimming stripped 2 bases from V and 7 bases from J, with 24 bases between. CDR3 sequence: CASSQPSFTLRGTNEQFF. In nucleotides, the CDR3 is TGCGCCAGCAGTCAACCTTCCTTTACCCTCAGGGGAACAAATGAGCAGTTCTTC.

Regarding this clone: One end of the junction fails to match germline, which may point to a read error. CDR3 nucleotides: TGTGCTAGCAGCTTTCTAGGGGATAGCACAGATACGCAGTATTTT. The encoded protein is CASSFLGDSTDTQYF. The V call is TRBV7-7, the J call TRBJ2-3; D might be TRBD1 (5 bases). Germline V gene lookup returns CDR1 SSHAT and CDR2 FNYEAQ (reference sequence). The CDR3 is made up of 15 amino acids.

This chain joins TRBV6-1 and TRBJ1-3, with 7 bases matching TRBD1. This CDR3 has 19 amino acids. Germline loops: CDR1 MNHNS, CDR2 SASEGT. V lost 0 bases and J lost 3; bases outside the gene matches: 14. CDR3 bases: TGTGCCAGCAGTGAAGCCATCGTGGGGCGGCACAGGGGTGGAAACACCATATATTTT. It codes for CASSEAIVGRHRGGNTIYF.

This clone was recorded a few times. CDR3 loop: CASSTVQGASEKLFF. CDR3 nucleotides: TGCGCCAGCAGCACCGTACAGGGGGCGAGTGAAAAACTGTTTTTT. The chain has TRBV5-1 and TRBJ1-4, with TRBD1 matching over 9 bases. The CDR3 runs to 15 residues. V shed 4 bases, J shed 7 bases, and the junction held 8 bases outside the gene matches. CDR1 SGHRS and CDR2 YFSETQ come from the germline V gene.

The rearrangement uses TRBV5-8 and TRBJ1-2, with a possible D match to TRBD1 (6 bases). This CDR3 is built from 13 residues. V was cut by 4 bases and J by 4 bases, with 11 bases left in between. Per the germline V gene, CDR1 is SGHTS and CDR2 is YDEGEE. The CDR3: CASSIDRSYGYTF. The DNA for the CDR3 is TGTGCCAGCAGCATAGACAGGTCCTATGGCTACACCTTC.

The V gene is TRBV3-1 (or the pseudogene TRBV3-2), the J gene TRBJ2-7; D not resolved. Per germline, CDR1 LGHDT and CDR2 YNNKEL (reference sequence). Trimming shortened V by 4 bases and J by 3 bases, and 13 bases separated the two germline ends. This CDR3 comprises 14 residues. For the CDR3, the DNA is TGTGCCAGCAGCCTCGGTGGGCCGGACTACGAGCAGTACTTC. This sequence encodes CASSLGGPDYEQYF.

The rearrangement joins TRBV6-4 to TRBJ2-3; possibly TRBD1 for D (6 bases). Germline V gene lookup returns CDR1 MRHNA and CDR2 SNTAGT. CDR3 length: 16 residues. Trimming stripped 6 bases from V and 0 bases from J, with 16 bases between. The CDR3 DNA reads TGTGCCAGCAGCCGAGACAGGAGCCATAGCACAGATACGCAGTATTTT. It translates to CASSRDRSHSTDTQYF.

This clone has just one count. The J gene is TRBJ1-5, the V gene TRBV2, with D tentatively TRBD1 (5 bases). The CDR3 spans 14 residues. The germline CDR1 and CDR2 sequences are SNHLY and FYNNEI. V was clipped by 5 bases and J by 0 bases, with 8 bases between them. The CDR3 protein is CASSRDSSNQPQHF. CDR3 coding DNA: TGTGCCAGCAGTAGGGACTCTAGCAATCAGCCCCAGCATTTT.

This chain links TRBV9 with TRBJ1-3; D may be TRBD1 (5 bases). Trimming stripped 0 bases from V and 7 bases from J, with 11 bases between. Germline V CDR1 and CDR2: SGDLS, YYNGEE. The CDR3 is 14 amino acids. CDR3 nucleotide sequence: TGTGCCAGCAGCGTAGGTCAGGGATGGAACACCATATATTTT. This sequence encodes CASSVGQGWNTIYF.

J is TRBJ1-5 and V is TRBV4-1; D unresolved. The CDR3 contains 16 residues. Germline V lookup: CDR1 MGHRA, CDR2 YSYEKL. Trimming removed 0 bases from V and 0 bases from J, with 9 bases in between. This chain's CDR3 is CASSQDFGHSNQPQHF. CDR3 sequence (DNA): TGCGCCAGCAGCCAAGATTTTGGGCATAGCAATCAGCCCCAGCATTTT.

The chain is built from TRBV6-6 and TRBJ2-7; no clear D. The CDR3 extends over 11 amino acids. Trimming removed 5 bases at V and 3 bases at J, with 5 bases between. Germline lookup yields CDR1 MNHNY and CDR2 SVGAGI (reference sequence). CDR3 sequence reads: CASSDSYEQYF. The CDR3 DNA reads TGTGCCAGCAGTGATAGCTACGAGCAGTACTTC.

The rearrangement links TRBV6-6 to TRBJ1-6; maybe TRBD1 (5 bases). Germline CDR1 reads MNHNY; CDR2 reads SVGAGI (reference sequence). The CDR3 spans 13 residues. V dropped 9 bases and J dropped 7 bases, with 13 bases sitting between them. Here the CDR3 DNA reads TGTGCCAGTCGGGGGACCATAAATTCACCCCTCCACTTT. This sequence encodes CASRGTINSPLHF.

This chain joins TRBV19 and TRBJ1-2, with 7 nucleotides matching TRBD1. Losses at the gene ends were 7 bases for V and 7 bases for J; bases not matched to a gene: 15. CDR1 is LNHDA, CDR2 SQIVND, per germline (reference sequence). CDR3 length equals 15 residues. CDR3 protein: CASMRGLDLRGGYTF. For the CDR3, the DNA is TGTGCCAGTATGAGGGGGCTCGACCTCAGGGGTGGCTACACCTTC.

The chain links TRBV21-1 to TRBJ2-7; the listed D gene, TRBD1, was not tested against the DNA. TRBV21-1 has pseudogene status. The CDR3 covers 12 residues. CDR3 region: CASSKETGKQYF. The CDR3, as DNA: TGTGCCAGCAGCAAAGAGACAGGCAAGCAGTACTTC.

This rearrangement joins TRBV19 to TRBJ1-5; no definite D call. Germline lookup yields CDR1 LNHDA and CDR2 SQIVND (reference sequence). V was cut by 6 bases and J by 2 bases, with 14 bases left in between. The CDR3 contains 15 residues. In DNA, the CDR3 is TGTGCCAGTAGCTCCCTCGCCAGCGGCAATCAGCCCCAGCATTTT. The encoded protein is CASSSLASGNQPQHF.

In nucleotides, the CDR3 is TGTGCCAGCAGCCCAACAGAGAACACTGAAGCTTTCTTT. It encodes CASSPTENTEAFF. The chain links TRBV7-3 to TRBJ1-1; D is unresolved. CDR3 size: 13 residues. CDR1 SGHTA and CDR2 FQGTGA come from the germline V gene. Trimming left V 5 bases short and J 1 base short, with 8 bases between.

The V call is TRBV19, the J call TRBJ1-4; D may be TRBD1 (5 bases). This CDR3 comprises 13 residues. CDR1 is LNHDA and CDR2 is SQIVND in the germline V gene (reference sequence). V lost 3 bases and J lost 8, with 10 bases in between. CDR3 protein: CASSIRTLEKLFF. The CDR3 DNA sequence: TGTGCCAGTAGTATCCGGACACTAGAAAAACTGTTTTTT. Based on the CDR3 plus reference TRBV19 and TRBJ1-4, the full variable domain is DGGITQSPKYLFRKEGQNVTLSCEQNLNHDAMYWYRQDPGQGLRLIYYSQIVNDFQKGDIAEGYSVSREKKESFPLTVTSAQKNPTAFYLCASSIRTLEKLFFGSGTQLSVL.

The gene calls are TRBV15 and TRBJ2-5; D is ambiguous. Trimming left V 1 base short and J 3 bases short, with 15 bases between. Germline V gene lookup returns CDR1 LNHNV and CDR2 YYDKDF (reference sequence). The CDR3 spans 16 residues. Here the CDR3 reads CATSRAGQAFKETQYF. DNA of the CDR3: TGTGCCACCAGCAGAGCTGGGCAGGCCTTCAAAGAGACCCAGTACTTC.

The chain links TRBV6-5 to TRBJ2-7; possibly TRBD1 for D (7 bases). The CDR3 totals 14 residues. V was trimmed by 2 bases and J by 5 bases, leaving 13 bases between them. Germline CDR1 MNHEY, CDR2 SVGAGI. The CDR3 region is CASSYGQGGNEQYF. CDR3 coding DNA: TGTGCCAGCAGTTACGGGCAGGGGGGCAACGAGCAGTACTTC.

The V call is TRBV6-6, the J call TRBJ1-2; D not resolved. Between the trimmed V and J ends, which lost 5 bases and 3 bases, there was a span of 13 bases. The germline CDR1 and CDR2 sequences are MNHNY and SVGAGI (reference sequence). The CDR3 has 14 amino acids. CDR3 sequence: CASSAVGNHYGYTF. The CDR3 nucleotides read TGTGCCAGCAGTGCGGTCGGAAACCACTATGGCTACACCTTC.

This clone was seen a single time. The chain carries TRBV12-5 and TRBJ1-6; D is ambiguous. CDR3 length: 16 amino acids. With 3 bases removed from V and 0 bases from J, the gap between germline ends came to 9 bases. From germline, CDR1 is LGHNT and CDR2 FRNRAP. The CDR3 reads CASGFGESSYNSPLHF. CDR3 bases: TGTGCTAGTGGTTTTGGAGAGAGCTCCTATAATTCACCCCTCCACTTT.

The chain joins TRBV10-2 to TRBJ2-7, with 9 bases lining up with TRBD2. This CDR3 has 13 amino acids. The V gene's germline CDR1 is WSHSY and CDR2 SAAADI. Trimming at V came to 6 bases and at J to 4 bases, leaving 4 bases not matched to a gene. The CDR3 DNA is TGCGCCAGCAGGGCGGGGGGGCTGTACGAGCAGTACTTC. Translating it yields CASRAGGLYEQYF.

The V and J genes are TRBV6-1 and TRBJ2-1; tentatively, D is TRBD1 (5 bases). The CDR3 runs to 15 residues. The V end lost 2 bases, the J end lost 1 base, and 9 bases lay between the germline ends. Germline CDR1 is MNHNS and CDR2 is SASEGT. The CDR3 region has the DNA TGTGCCAGCAGTGAAATGCGACAGTCCTACAATGAGCAGTTCTTC. As protein: CASSEMRQSYNEQFF.

The chain has TRBV6-5 and TRBJ1-3, with a tentative D call TRBD1 (6 bases). The CDR3 loop spans 14 amino acids. The V and J ends lost 7 bases and 8 bases respectively, with 18 bases between them. CDR1 is MNHEY, CDR2 SVGAGI, per germline. CDR3 sequence reads: CASTDWAGGYTIYF. The DNA of the CDR3 is TGTGCCAGCACCGACTGGGCGGGGGGCTACACCATATATTTT.

To note about this clone: One junction end disagrees with the germline gene, perhaps due to a read error. The rearrangement links TRBV7-7 to TRBJ1-4; TRBD1 agrees at 10 bases. The germline CDR1 and CDR2 sequences are SSHAT and FNYEAQ (reference sequence). The CDR3 consists of 17 residues. The CDR3: CASTWGTGEVTNEKLFF. In DNA, the CDR3 is TGTGCTAGCACCTGGGGGACAGGGGAGGTAACTAATGAAAAACTGTTTTTT.

The chain employs TRBV18 and TRBJ2-7; 11 bases fit TRBD1. Germline V gene sequence: CDR1 KGHSH, CDR2 LQKENI. This CDR3 region has 14 residues. V shed 7 bases and J 4 bases; nucleotides not matched to a gene: 6. The CDR3 is CASCPGTGGYEQYF. CDR3 nucleotides: TGTGCCAGCTGCCCCGGGACAGGGGGATACGAGCAGTACTTC.

The chain joins TRBV12-3 or TRBV12-4 to TRBJ2-2; D is unresolved. The CDR3 is 13 residues long. V lost 6 bases, J lost 7 bases, and 12 bases lay in between. CDR3 DNA sequence: TGTGCCAGCAGCCCTCGACAATTCGGGGAGCTGTTTTTT. Translating gives CASSPRQFGELFF.

The rearrangement uses TRBV19 and TRBJ2-7, with D tentatively TRBD1 (5 bases). Germline assignment: CDR1 LNHDA and CDR2 SQIVND (reference sequence). The CDR3 runs 15 residues. Trimming stripped 5 bases from V and 5 bases from J, with 19 bases between. CDR3 coding DNA: TGTGCCAGTAGTTTGACAGCCACCATTGATAACGAGCAGTACTTC. Translating it yields CASSLTATIDNEQYF.

The DNA for the CDR3 is TGTGCCAGCAGCTTACAGGGACAGATAAACACTGAAGCTTTCTTT. This gives the protein CASSLQGQINTEAFF. V and J are TRBV7-9 and TRBJ1-1, with TRBD1 matching 7 bases. Trimming at V came to 2 bases and at J to 2 bases, leaving 5 bases not matched to a gene. CDR1 is SEHNR and CDR2 is FQNEAQ in the germline V gene (reference sequence). The CDR3 extends over 15 amino acids.